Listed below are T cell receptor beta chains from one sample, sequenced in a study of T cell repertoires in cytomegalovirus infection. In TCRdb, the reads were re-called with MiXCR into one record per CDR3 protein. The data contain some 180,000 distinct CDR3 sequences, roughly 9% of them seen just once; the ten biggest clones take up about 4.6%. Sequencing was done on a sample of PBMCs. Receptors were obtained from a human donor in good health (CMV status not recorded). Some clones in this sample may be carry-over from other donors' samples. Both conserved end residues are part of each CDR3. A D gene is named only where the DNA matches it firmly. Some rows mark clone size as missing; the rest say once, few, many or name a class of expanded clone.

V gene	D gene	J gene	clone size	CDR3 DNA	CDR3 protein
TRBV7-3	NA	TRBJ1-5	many	TGTGCCAGCAGCGATGGAGTCAATCAGCCCCAGCATTTT	CASSDGVNQPQHF
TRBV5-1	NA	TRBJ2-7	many	TGCGCCAGCAGCCCGGGGGGCAGGGGACGTGGCGAGCAGTACTTC	CASSPGGRGRGEQYF
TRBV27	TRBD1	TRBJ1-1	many	TGTGCCAGCAGTGCGGGACAGACGAACACTGAAGCTTTCTTT	CASSAGQTNTEAFF
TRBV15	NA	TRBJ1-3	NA	TGTGCCACCAGCGACGACGCGAGCTCTGGAAACACCATATATTTT	CATSDDASSGNTIYF
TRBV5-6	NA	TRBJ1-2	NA	TGTGCCAGCAGCCCGACCCGGAACAATGGCTACACCTTC	CASSPTRNNGYTF
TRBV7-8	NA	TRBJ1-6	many	TGTGCCAGCAGCCAACCGGGACTCGGTTCACCCCTCCACTTT	CASSQPGLGSPLHF
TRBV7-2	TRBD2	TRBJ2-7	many	TGTGCCAGCAGCCAAGGGACTAGCGGCTACGAGCAGTACTTC	CASSQGTSGYEQYF
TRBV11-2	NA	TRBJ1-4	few	TGTGCCAGCAGCTTCTCCACCGGACCGCTCCCGGGACGGGAAAAACTGTTTTTT	CASSFSTGPLPGREKLFF
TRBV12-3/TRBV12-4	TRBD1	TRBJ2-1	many	TGTGCCAGCAGTTTGGGGACAGGGGCGGCAGCGGGTAAGGAGCAGTTCTTC	CASSLGTGAAAGKEQFF
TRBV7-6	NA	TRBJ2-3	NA	TGTGCCAGCAGCTTAGTCATGTGGGGGGGCCCCGATACGCAGTATTTT	CASSLVMWGGPDTQYF
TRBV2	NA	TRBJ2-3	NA	TGTGCCACCACCCCTACGGGCACAGATACGCAGTATTTT	CATTPTGTDTQYF
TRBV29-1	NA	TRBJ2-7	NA	TGCAGCGTTAAACAGGAGGAGGGGGTTCTCACCTACGAGCAGTACTTC	CSVKQEEGVLTYEQYF
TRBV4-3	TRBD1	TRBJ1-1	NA	TGCGCCAGCAGCCAAGATGTTGGTCAGGGGGCTAGCACTGAAGCTTTCTTT	CASSQDVGQGASTEAFF